What follows describes a single T cell receptor beta chain. The data originate from a study of blood T cell repertoires in COVID-19. Original handling: How many nucleated cells were present was estimated from reference gene primer amplification. Profiled with immunoSEQ multiplex PCR; TCRdb holds only in-frame clones, not every one. That table furnishes V, J and clone size, whereas the DNA furnished D and trimming. This table holds about 140,000 clones, under 80% found once. CDR1 is LNHDA and CDR2 is SQIVND in the germline V gene (reference sequence). The V end lost 3 bases, the J end lost 5 bases, and 11 bases lay between the germline ends. The CDR3 is 15 residues long.

The chain combines TRBV19 with TRBJ1-6; D is perhaps TRBD1 (6 bases). The sequence derives from an elderly man with acute or convalescent COVID-19. The sequenced sample consisted of peripheral blood. CDR3 amino acids: CASSISRTDNSPLHF. In DNA, the CDR3 is TGTGCCAGTAGTATCTCAAGGACAGATAATTCACCCCTCCACTTT.